Below, 24 T cell receptor beta chains from the same sample are listed, as sequenced in a study of blood T cells in healthy people across ages. Next came a second PCR, run for about 7 to 12 cycles, which used a sample-barcoded 5' primer along with a J-beta primer mix. TCRdb called the 5' RACE reads again in MiXCR, with one record for every CDR3 protein. The data contain about 1.7 million distinct CDR3 sequences, about 28% of them singletons. Sequencing input: blood. The receptors were gathered from a woman in her 30s in good health.

The chain employs TRBV20-1 and TRBJ1-6; no clear D gene. Germline CDR1 and CDR2: DFQATT and SNEGSKA (reference sequence). The CDR3 loop spans 15 amino acids. V shed 6 bases and J shed 0 bases, with 12 bases lying between them. The CDR3 DNA is TGCAGTGCCGCGCGGGAGAGCTCCTATAATTCACCCCTCCACTTT. It yields the protein CSAARESSYNSPLHF.

The chain carries TRBV20-1 and TRBJ2-7; D unclear. This CDR3 is built from 11 residues. Germline V gene lookup returns CDR1 DFQATT and CDR2 SNEGSKA (reference sequence). V was shortened by 4 bases and J by 6 bases, with 10 bases between the two germline ends. For the CDR3, the DNA is TGCAGTGCTATAACTTTAGGCGAGCAGTACTTC. It specifies CSAITLGEQYF.

This clonotype was observed a handful of times. J is TRBJ2-1 and V is TRBV5-1, with 7 bases fitting TRBD2. V gave up 0 bases and J gave up 9 bases; unmatched junction bases: 9. The CDR3 contains 15 residues. Germline CDR1 and CDR2: SGHRS and YFSETQ. The CDR3 reads CASSLGGRESGEQFF. In DNA, the CDR3 is TGCGCCAGCAGCTTGGGCGGGCGGGAGTCGGGTGAGCAGTTCTTC.

This clonotype was recorded a few times. The chain uses TRBV12-5 and TRBJ2-1; D possibly corresponds to TRBD2 (5 bases). V lost 6 bases and J lost 6, with 15 bases in between. The CDR3 length is 14 residues. Germline V gene data show CDR1 as LGHNT and CDR2 as FRNRAP. CDR3 loop: CASGPPARGNEQFF. The CDR3 coding sequence is TGTGCTAGTGGCCCACCTGCCCGGGGCAATGAGCAGTTCTTC. Full variable domain (remainder filled in from reference TRBV12-5 and TRBJ2-1): DARVTQTPRHKVTEMGQEVTMRCQPILGHNTVFWYRQTMMQGLELLAYFRNRAPLDDSGMPKDRFSAEMPDATLATLKIQPSEPRDSAVYFCASGPPARGNEQFFGPGTRLTVL.

On this clonotype itself: A much larger clone is a single base away; this may be a read error. V usage is TRBV20-1 and J usage is TRBJ1-2; possible D gene TRBD1, 6 bases. Between the trimmed V and J ends, which lost 6 bases and 7 bases, there was a span of 12 bases. This CDR3 spans 11 amino acids. Germline V lookup: CDR1 DFQATT, CDR2 SNEGSKA (reference sequence). The CDR3 spells CSAYTGSGYTF. CDR3 DNA sequence: TGCAGTGCGTATACAGGGAGTGGCTACACCTTC.

The genes are TRBV7-9 and TRBJ1-4; D ambiguous. The CDR3 is 15 amino acids. Germline CDR1 reads SEHNR; CDR2 reads FQNEAQ (reference sequence). V lost 2 bases to trimming and J lost 8 bases, with 15 bases between them. The CDR3 nucleotides are TGTGCCAGCAGCTTACTTAACGGCCCCCAAGAAAAACTGTTTTTT. It encodes CASSLLNGPQEKLFF.

V and J are TRBV7-2 and TRBJ2-7, with TRBD1 identical over 8 bases. This CDR3 spans 15 amino acids. In germline, CDR1 is SGHTA, CDR2 FQGNSA. V lost 4 bases to trimming and J lost 0 bases; unmatched junction nucleotides: 5. In DNA form, the CDR3 reads TGTGCCAGCAGCTCACTGGACAGGGCCTCCTACGAGCAGTACTTC. Its translation: CASSSLDRASYEQYF.

This chain connects TRBV15 to TRBJ2-1; 8 bases match TRBD1. The CDR3 loop spans 17 amino acids. The germline V gene encodes CDR1 LNHNV and CDR2 YYDKDF (reference sequence). V lost 1 base to trimming and J lost 5 bases; unmatched junction nucleotides: 10. The DNA for the CDR3 is TGTGCCACCAGCAGAGTTCCGGAGACAGGGGCCAACAATGAGCAGTTCTTC. Translated, it gives CATSRVPETGANNEQFF.

Regarding this clonotype: A single base separates this from a much larger clone, so it may be a read error. This chain uses TRBV12-3 or TRBV12-4 with TRBJ2-7, with 7 bases lining up with TRBD1. This CDR3 has 15 amino acids. Germline trimming cut 5 bases from V and 0 bases from J; bases unmatched to any gene: 7. The CDR3 region has the DNA TGTGCCAGCAGTGGTACAGGGGCCGCCTCCTACGAGCAGTACTTC. The encoded protein is CASSGTGAASYEQYF.

This clonotype has just a few counts. This chain joins TRBV7-7 and TRBJ2-2; 10 bases align to TRBD1. This CDR3 comprises 15 residues. V shed 3 bases, J shed 3 bases, and the junction held 1 base outside the gene matches. Germline lookup yields CDR1 SSHAT and CDR2 FNYEAQ (reference sequence). DNA of the CDR3: TGTGCCAGCAGCTTGGACAGGGGGGACACCGGGGAGCTGTTTTTT. This codes for CASSLDRGDTGELFF. Variable domain in full (rest from reference TRBV7-7 and TRBJ2-2): GAGVSQSPRYKVTKRGQDVTLRCDPISSHATLYWYQQALGQGPEFLTYFNYEAQPDKSGLPSDRFSAERPEGSISTLTIQRTEQRDSAMYRCASSLDRGDTGELFFGEGSRLTVL.

This clonotype came up many times. The chain has TRBV12-3 or TRBV12-4 and TRBJ2-7, with 9 bases aligning to TRBD2. This CDR3 region has 15 residues. V was pared by 6 bases and J by 6 bases, with 12 bases of the junction left unmatched. CDR3 nucleotides: TGTGCCAGCAGCCCAACAAGCGGGGGGAGGGCCGAGCAGTACTTC. Residues: CASSPTSGGRAEQYF.

Concerning this clonotype itself: A much more abundant neighbour one base away suggests this may be a read error. The rearrangement uses TRBV10-3 and TRBJ2-7; D tentatively reads TRBD1 or TRBD2 (7 bases each). The CDR3 extends over 13 amino acids. The germline gives CDR1 ENHRY, CDR2 SYGVKD. CDR3 residues: CVIGEGASYEQYF. The CDR3 DNA sequence: TGTGTCATCGGGGAGGGGGCCTCCTACGAGCAGTACTTC.

On this clonotype: Since the CDR3 does not end with the conserved phenylalanine or tryptophan, this likely comes from a read error. The chain couples TRBV10-3 to TRBJ1-2; 8 nucleotides align to TRBD1. Trimming took 2 bases from V and 8 from J; bases not matched to a gene: 4. CDR1 is ENHRY, CDR2 SYGVKD, per germline. CDR3 length equals 13 residues. The CDR3 nucleotides are TGTGCCATCAGTGAGGACAGGGGCCAAGGCTACACCTCC. Its protein product is CAISEDRGQGYTS.

This sequence joins TRBV20-1 and TRBJ1-1, with D possibly being TRBD1 (5 bases). The CDR3 is made up of 15 amino acids. The V and J ends lost 0 bases and 3 bases respectively, with 14 bases between them. The germline CDR1 and CDR2 sequences are DFQATT and SNEGSKA (reference sequence). The DNA for the CDR3 is TGCAGTGCTAGAGATATAAGGTTGGGGGACACTGAAGCTTTCTTT. It specifies CSARDIRLGDTEAFF.

This clonotype was observed a single time. The chain links TRBV29-1 to TRBJ2-3; weak D call: TRBD1 (5 bases). Germline CDR1 SQVTM, CDR2 ANQGSEA. Trimming pared 6 bases from V and 7 bases from J, leaving 23 bases between. The CDR3 loop spans 15 amino acids. The CDR3 here is CSVVAGRTNHNTQYF. The DNA of the CDR3 is TGCAGCGTCGTCGCAGGGCGGACGAACCACAATACGCAGTATTTT.

This clonotype was observed a handful of times. V is TRBV20-1 and J is TRBJ2-3, with a weak D call TRBD2 (5 bases). The germline V gene has CDR1 DFQATT and CDR2 SNEGSKA (reference sequence). V dropped 3 bases and J dropped 2 bases, with 21 bases sitting between them. The CDR3 totals 17 residues. The CDR3 sequence: CSASAVAGNISTDTQYF. Here the CDR3 DNA reads TGCAGTGCTAGCGCGGTGGCGGGTAATATATCCACAGATACGCAGTATTTT.

At least ten counts were recorded for this clonotype. The V and J genes are TRBV4-2 and TRBJ2-1; D is undetermined. CDR1 and CDR2 (germline): LGHNA, YNFKEQ. This CDR3 is built from 15 residues. Trimming took 0 bases from V and 6 from J, leaving 12 bases between them. This CDR3 reads CASSQDLTVSNEQFF. The CDR3 DNA is TGTGCCAGCAGCCAAGATCTCACGGTGAGCAATGAGCAGTTCTTC.

This clonotype was seen more than once but under ten times. At one boundary the junction diverges from the germline segment, which might be a read error. This rearrangement joins TRBV20-1 to TRBJ2-5, with D perhaps matching TRBD1 (5 bases). The CDR3 spans 13 residues. Per germline, CDR1 DFQATT and CDR2 SNEGSKA (reference sequence). The DNA of the CDR3 is TGCAGTGTCGCGATGACAGAACAGGAGACCCGGTACTTC. It codes for CSVAMTEQETRYF.

The chain carries TRBV7-8 and TRBJ2-1; 8 nucleotides match TRBD1. The J segment lost 5 bases and the V segment lost 4 bases, leaving 7 bases of the junction unmatched. The CDR3 is 15 amino acids. Germline lookup yields CDR1 SGHVS and CDR2 FQNEAQ. CDR3 amino acids: CASSSRTGQDNEQFF. In DNA, the CDR3 is TGTGCCAGCAGCTCCAGGACAGGGCAGGACAATGAGCAGTTCTTC.

This clonotype was observed many times. The rearrangement links TRBV5-1 to TRBJ2-3; 9 bases match TRBD2. This CDR3 contains 16 residues. Germline V gene lookup returns CDR1 SGHRS and CDR2 YFSETQ. Unmatched junction bases numbered 10, after V lost 4 bases and J lost 4 bases. This chain's CDR3 is CASSVFGTSYADTQYF. In DNA, the CDR3 is TGCGCCAGCAGCGTCTTCGGGACTAGCTATGCAGATACGCAGTATTTT.

This clonotype came up a few times. The chain employs TRBV14 and TRBJ1-1; D might be TRBD1 (5 bases). CDR1 is SGHDN, CDR2 FVKESK, per germline. With 8 bases removed from V and 0 bases from J, the gap between germline ends came to 16 bases. The CDR3 sequence is 15 residues long. The CDR3 sequence is CASGRAGSMNTEAFF. CDR3 DNA: TGTGCCAGCGGGAGAGCAGGGAGCATGAACACTGAAGCTTTCTTT.

The chain carries TRBV6-5 and TRBJ2-3; either TRBD1 or TRBD2 may fit D (5 bases each). CDR1 and CDR2 (germline): MNHEY, SVGAGI. This CDR3 region has 16 residues. Trimming stripped 2 bases from V and 3 bases from J, with 15 bases between. The CDR3 DNA follows: TGTGCCAGCAGTTACCTTCCGGGGCGGGTGACAGATACGCAGTATTTT. This translates into CASSYLPGRVTDTQYF.

For this clonotype: A much larger clone sits a single nucleotide away, making a read error possible. The chain uses TRBV20-1 and TRBJ2-1, with a tentative D call TRBD2 (6 bases). CDR3 length: 14 residues. Trimming left V 6 bases short and J 8 bases short, with 20 bases between. Germline CDR1 is DFQATT and CDR2 is SNEGSKA (reference sequence). The CDR3 nucleotides are TGCAGTGCAAACCCCCCGGGACTCAGAGATGAGCAGTTCTTC. The encoded protein is CSANPPGLRDEQFF.

This clonotype was seen more than once but under ten times. V and J are TRBV20-1 and TRBJ1-1, with D tentatively TRBD1 (6 bases). The CDR3 spans 11 residues. V shed 4 bases and J shed 8 bases, with 11 bases lying between them. Per the germline V gene, CDR1 is DFQATT and CDR2 is SNEGSKA (reference sequence). The CDR3, as DNA: TGCAGTGCTACCGGGACAAACGAAGCTTTCTTT. This codes for CSATGTNEAFF.